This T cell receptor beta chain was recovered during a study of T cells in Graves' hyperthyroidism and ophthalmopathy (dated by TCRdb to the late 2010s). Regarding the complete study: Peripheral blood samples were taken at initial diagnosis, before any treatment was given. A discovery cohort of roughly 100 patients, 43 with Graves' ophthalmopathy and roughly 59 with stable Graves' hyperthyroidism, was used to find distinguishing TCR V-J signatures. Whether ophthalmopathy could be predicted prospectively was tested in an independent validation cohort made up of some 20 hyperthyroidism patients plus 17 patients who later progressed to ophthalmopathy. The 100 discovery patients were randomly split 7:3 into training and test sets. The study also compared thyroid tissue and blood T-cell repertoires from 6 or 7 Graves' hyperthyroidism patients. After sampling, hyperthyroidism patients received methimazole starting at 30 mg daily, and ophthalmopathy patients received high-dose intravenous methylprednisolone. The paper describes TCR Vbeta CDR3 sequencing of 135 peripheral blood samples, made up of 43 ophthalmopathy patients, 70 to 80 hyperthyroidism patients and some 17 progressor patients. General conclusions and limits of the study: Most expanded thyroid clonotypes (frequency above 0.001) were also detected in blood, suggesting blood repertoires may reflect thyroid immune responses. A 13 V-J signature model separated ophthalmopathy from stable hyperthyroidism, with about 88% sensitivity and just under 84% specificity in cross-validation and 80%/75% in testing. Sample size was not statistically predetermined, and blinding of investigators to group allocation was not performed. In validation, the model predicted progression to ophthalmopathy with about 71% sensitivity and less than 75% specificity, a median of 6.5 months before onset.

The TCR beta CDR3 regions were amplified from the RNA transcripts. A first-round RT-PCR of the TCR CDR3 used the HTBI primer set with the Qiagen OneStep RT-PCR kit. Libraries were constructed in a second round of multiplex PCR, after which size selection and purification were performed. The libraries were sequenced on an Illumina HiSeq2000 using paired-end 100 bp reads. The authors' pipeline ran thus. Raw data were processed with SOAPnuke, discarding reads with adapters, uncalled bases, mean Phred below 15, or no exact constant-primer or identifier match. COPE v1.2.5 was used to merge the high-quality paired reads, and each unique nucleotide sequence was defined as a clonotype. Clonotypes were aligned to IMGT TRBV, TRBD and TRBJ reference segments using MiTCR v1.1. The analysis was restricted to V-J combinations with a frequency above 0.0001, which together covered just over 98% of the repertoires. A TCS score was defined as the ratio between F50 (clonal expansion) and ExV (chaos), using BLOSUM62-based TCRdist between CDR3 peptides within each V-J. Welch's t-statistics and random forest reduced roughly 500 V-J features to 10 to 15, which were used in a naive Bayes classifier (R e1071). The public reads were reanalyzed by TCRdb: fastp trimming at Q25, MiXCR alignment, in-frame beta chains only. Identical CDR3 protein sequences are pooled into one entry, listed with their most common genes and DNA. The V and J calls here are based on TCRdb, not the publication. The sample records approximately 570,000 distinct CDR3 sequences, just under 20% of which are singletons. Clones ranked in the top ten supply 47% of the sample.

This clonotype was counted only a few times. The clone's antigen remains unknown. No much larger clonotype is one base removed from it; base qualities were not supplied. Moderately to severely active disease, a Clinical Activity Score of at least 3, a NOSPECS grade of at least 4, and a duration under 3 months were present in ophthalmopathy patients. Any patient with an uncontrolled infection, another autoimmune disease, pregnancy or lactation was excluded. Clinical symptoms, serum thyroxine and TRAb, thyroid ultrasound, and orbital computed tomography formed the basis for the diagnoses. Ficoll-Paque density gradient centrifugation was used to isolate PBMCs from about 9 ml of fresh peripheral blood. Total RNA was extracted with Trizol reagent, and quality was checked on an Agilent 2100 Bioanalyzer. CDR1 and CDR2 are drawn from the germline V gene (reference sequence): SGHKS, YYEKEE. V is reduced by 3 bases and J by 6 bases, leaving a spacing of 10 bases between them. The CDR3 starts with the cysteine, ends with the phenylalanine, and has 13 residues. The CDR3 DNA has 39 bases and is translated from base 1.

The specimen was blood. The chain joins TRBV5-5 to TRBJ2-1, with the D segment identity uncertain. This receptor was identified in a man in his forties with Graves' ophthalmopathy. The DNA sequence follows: TGTGCCAGCAGCTGGGCCGACACCAATGAGCAGTTCTTC. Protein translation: CASSWADTNEQFF. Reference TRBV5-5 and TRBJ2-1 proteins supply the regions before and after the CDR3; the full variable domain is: DAGVTQSPTHLIKTRGQQVTLRCSPISGHKSVSWYQQVLGQGPQFIFQYYEKEERGRGNFPDRFSARQFPNYSSELNVNALLLGDSALYLCASSWADTNEQFFGPGTRLTVL.